This TCR beta chain was sequenced for a study of blood T cell repertoires in COVID-19. At the level of the study: From T cells, B-cell-depleted T cells, or PBMCs came the material, which was cDNA or gDNA.

Participants, about 18 to 90 years old, spanned 25 or so US areas. Participants' reported clinical history set cohort assignment. Authors' methods: Estimation of nucleated cell counts was performed using reference gene primer amplification. TCRdb's copy holds only in-frame clones and misses some; the assay was immunoSEQ multiplex PCR. V and J calls and clone size are copied from that table; D and trimming were computed from the DNA. The table shows roughly 260,000 clones, with 91% occurring only once. The CDR3 extends over 14 amino acids. Trimming took off 2 bases at V and 2 bases at J, with 10 bases between the two ends. Germline CDR1 and CDR2: MNHEY and SMNVEV (reference sequence).

Sequences were obtained from PBMCs or T cells enriched from blood (not recorded which). J is TRBJ2-7 and V is TRBV27; possible D gene TRBD1, 5 bases. This sequence originates from a human donor in a cohort exposed to, infected with or recovered from COVID-19 (not recorded which). The donor label of this sample is uncertain. CDR3 coding DNA: TGTGCCAGCAGTTTAGGTCCAGGGACCTACGAGCAGTACTTC. This encodes CASSLGPGTYEQYF.